A single sample gave rise to the 16 T cell receptor beta chains below, sequenced in a study of shared clonotypes between healthy human individuals. Generated by immunoSEQ multiplex PCR, the TCRdb table keeps only in-frame clones and is missing some. The sample has 1,400,000 or so clones, just under 99% seen once. The sequencing sample was made of naive CD4+ T cells sorted from blood. Specified subset: CD45RA+ positively selected. Receptors originate from a man aged 30-40 years in good health.

The rearrangement uses TRBV4-2 and TRBJ2-6; no clear D. With 0 bases removed from V and 1 base from J, the gap between germline ends came to 7 bases. This CDR3 region has 16 residues. Germline V gives CDR1 LGHNA, CDR2 YNFKEQ. The CDR3 bases are TGTGCCAGCAGCCAAGATAGGGCTTCTGGGGCCAACGTCCTGACTTTC. As protein: CASSQDRASGANVLTF.

This chain connects TRBV4-2 to TRBJ2-2, with 13 bases fitting TRBD2. The germline CDR1 and CDR2 sequences are LGHNA and YNFKEQ. The trim removed 3 bases at V and 3 bases at J, leaving 7 bases unmatched. CDR3 length: 18 residues. The CDR3 DNA is TGTGCCAGCAGCCAGGGAACTAGCGGGAGGGCCCACACCGGGGAGCTGTTTTTT. As protein: CASSQGTSGRAHTGELFF.

The chain uses TRBV7-6 and TRBJ2-1, with D unresolved. Germline CDR1 reads SGHVS; CDR2 reads FNYEAQ. The ends were cut back, 6 bases at V and 5 bases at J, with 20 bases in the middle. This CDR3 has 16 amino acids. CDR3 nucleotides: TGTGCCAGCAGGAAGGACCTGGACGTCGCCAACAATGAGCAGTTCTTC. It yields the protein CASRKDLDVANNEQFF.

This CDR3 is CASSLRLDILNTEAFF. CDR3 sequence (DNA): TGTGCCAGCAGCTTAAGACTGGACATTTTGAACACTGAAGCTTTCTTT. The chain employs TRBV7-2 and TRBJ1-1; perhaps TRBD1 as D (5 bases). CDR3 length: 16 residues. The V end lost 2 bases, the J end lost 0 bases, and 13 bases lay between the germline ends. Germline V gene lookup returns CDR1 SGHTA and CDR2 FQGNSA.

This clone was seen a single time. The junction differs from germline at one of its ends, possibly a read error. The CDR3 loop reads CASRYSGRAGELFF. CDR3 sequence (DNA): TGTGCCAGCAGATACTCCGGACGGGCAGGGGAGCTGTTTTTT. The rearrangement uses TRBV6-5 and TRBJ2-2, with unresolved D. CDR1 and CDR2 from the germline V gene are MNHEY and SVGAGI. The CDR3 loop spans 14 amino acids.

The gene calls are TRBV9 and TRBJ2-3; TRBD2 aligns across 10 bases. The CDR3 loop spans 16 amino acids. Looked up from germline, CDR1 is SGDLS and CDR2 is YYNGEE. Losses at the gene ends were 4 bases for V and 2 bases for J; bases not matched to a gene: 7. CDR3 amino acids: CASSPRTSGVTDTQYF. CDR3 in DNA: TGTGCCAGCAGCCCACGGACTAGCGGAGTCACAGATACGCAGTATTTT.

The chain is built from TRBV29-1 and TRBJ2-6; D unclear. The germline V gene encodes CDR1 SQVTM and CDR2 ANQGSEA. There are 15 residues in the CDR3. V dropped 4 bases and J dropped 0 bases, with 10 bases sitting between them. The CDR3: CSVGSRLSGANVLTF. The CDR3 DNA reads TGCAGCGTTGGGAGCAGACTCTCTGGGGCCAACGTCCTGACTTTC.

The V gene is TRBV5-1, the J gene TRBJ2-2; D uncertain. The ends were cut back, 3 bases at V and 3 bases at J, with 9 bases in the middle. The CDR3 is 14 amino acids. Per the germline V gene, CDR1 is SGHRS and CDR2 is YFSETQ. The CDR3, as DNA: TGCGCCAGCAGCTGGGAATGGGACACCGGGGAGCTGTTTTTT. This gives the protein CASSWEWDTGELFF.

The chain carries TRBV6-6 and TRBJ2-3; perhaps TRBD2 as D (5 bases). The CDR3 runs to 15 residues. Germline CDR1 reads MNHNY; CDR2 reads SVGAGI (reference sequence). With 6 bases removed from V and 0 bases from J, the gap between germline ends came to 13 bases. The CDR3 is CASREVRTSTDTQYF. The CDR3 DNA sequence: TGTGCCAGCAGAGAGGTCCGGACTAGCACAGATACGCAGTATTTT.

The chain links TRBV11-3 to TRBJ1-1, with unresolved D. Germline CDR1 SGHNT, CDR2 YENEEA. The CDR3 covers 13 residues. The ends were cut back, 5 bases at V and 5 bases at J, with 12 bases in the middle. CDR3: CASSPSPGTEAFF. DNA of the CDR3: TGTGCCAGCAGCCCTAGTCCGGGGACTGAAGCTTTCTTT.

J is TRBJ1-4 and V is TRBV19, with D tentatively TRBD1 (5 bases). Trimming removed 2 bases at V and 8 bases at J, with 27 bases between. Germline loops: CDR1 LNHDA, CDR2 SQIVND (reference sequence). CDR3 length equals 19 residues. The DNA of the CDR3 is TGTGCCAGTAGTATATACGTACGAGGAAATTACAGGCCGAAAGAAAAACTGTTTTTT. Translating it yields CASSIYVRGNYRPKEKLFF.

CDR3 bases: TGTGCCAGCAGCGCGGGACTACTGGGAGAGACCCAGTACTTC. Translated: CASSAGLLGETQYF. The rearrangement links TRBV11-3 to TRBJ2-5, with 7 bases that match TRBD2. The CDR3 covers 14 residues. CDR1 SGHNT and CDR2 YENEEA come from the germline V gene. With V trimmed by 5 bases and J by 4 bases, 7 bases remained unmatched.

The J gene is TRBJ2-7, the V gene TRBV7-2; a weak D match, TRBD1 (6 bases). V was clipped by 3 bases and J by 4 bases, with 13 bases between them. Germline-derived CDR1 and CDR2 are SGHTA and FQGNSA. This CDR3 has 14 amino acids. CDR3 coding DNA: TGTGCCAGCAGCTTCGGCAGGGGTGGGTACGAGCAGTACTTC. It codes for CASSFGRGGYEQYF.

The chain uses TRBV9 and TRBJ2-3, with D perhaps matching TRBD2 (5 bases). The CDR3 spans 15 residues. The ends were cut back, 6 bases at V and 4 bases at J, with 18 bases in the middle. Germline CDR1 SGDLS, CDR2 YYNGEE. The CDR3 DNA is TGTGCCAGCAATCTCCCGGGAAAGCTTGCAGATACGCAGTATTTT. Encoded protein: CASNLPGKLADTQYF.

The chain employs TRBV9 and TRBJ1-2; no reliable D call. Per germline, CDR1 SGDLS and CDR2 YYNGEE. This CDR3 region has 15 residues. Trimming shortened V by 0 bases and J by 4 bases, and 13 bases separated the two germline ends. CDR3 bases: TGTGCCAGCAGCGTAGAATCGAGGAACTTCTATGGCTACACCTTC. Protein product: CASSVESRNFYGYTF.

V and J are TRBV27 and TRBJ2-2, with 7 bases identical to TRBD1. The CDR3 runs 18 residues. V shed 3 bases, J shed 0 bases, and the junction held 10 bases outside the gene matches. Germline CDR1 reads MNHEY; CDR2 reads SMNVEV (reference sequence). The CDR3 sequence is CASSFIPLTGTNTGELFF. CDR3 nucleotides: TGTGCCAGCAGTTTCATTCCCTTGACAGGGACGAACACCGGGGAGCTGTTTTTT.